This entry describes one T cell receptor (beta chain). The antigen is undetermined. This entry is derived from a study of blood T cells in healthy people across ages. General observations from the study: TCR beta diversity per million T cells fell roughly linearly with age.

Through a sample-barcoded 5' primer and a J-beta primer mix, a second PCR was run for about 6 to 11 cycles. A template-switch adaptor with 12 random nucleotides tagged each cDNA molecule. One entry per CDR3 protein results from TCRdb running MiXCR on the 5' RACE reads. The sample holds 1.5 million to 2 million distinct CDR3 sequences; 28% are singletons and the top ten take 7% to 9%. CDR3 length equals 15 residues. After removal of 4 bases from V and 5 bases from J, the junction contained 11 bases not matched to a gene. The germline V gene has CDR1 DFQATT and CDR2 SNEGSKA (reference sequence). V is TRBV20-1 and J is TRBJ2-1; 7 bases are shared with TRBD2. The specimen was blood. This clonotype originated in a woman aged 25 to 39 in good health. The CDR3 DNA is TGCAGTGCTAAGGGCCCGGGACTACGAAACAATGAGCAGTTCTTC. Amino acids: CSAKGPGLRNNEQFF.